This T cell receptor (beta chain) was captured by sequencing in a study of cytomegalovirus exposure and HLA in healthy donors. The PCR had 60 Vbeta and 13 Jbeta primers. Using immunoSEQ multiplex PCR, the repertoire was profiled, and TCRdb retains in-frame clones only, with some absent. The sample records 110,000 or so clones, about 78% being singletons. Study findings and constraints: The investigators catalogued under 200 TCR beta chains as cytomegalovirus-associated. An Asian-associated ancestry cluster reportedly showed fewer N-insertions than the approximately 620-donor mean in a later analysis.

Germline lookup yields CDR1 WSHSY and CDR2 SAAADI. The CDR3 consists of 13 residues. Trimming shortened V by 3 bases and J by 4 bases, and 9 bases separated the two germline ends. On this clone itself: The target antigen is unknown.

Sequencing was performed on PBMCs. The genes are TRBV10-2 and TRBJ1-2, with D tentatively TRBD1 (6 bases). The origin of this receptor is a young woman in good health and CMV-seropositive. CDR3 DNA: TGCGCCAGCAGTGAAGGACAGATCTATGGCTACACCTTC. Translation gives CASSEGQIYGYTF.